The 27 T cell receptor beta chains listed next were all sequenced from one sample in a study of radiotherapy plus CTLA-4 blockade in lung cancer. The protocol was immunoSEQ multiplex PCR, while the TCRdb copy is restricted to in-frame clones and leaves out a portion. The data show 50,000 to 75,000 clones, approximately 80% seen once. Material: peripheral blood, obtained from a patient treated with radiotherapy plus ipilimumab. Receptors were obtained from a human donor with non-small cell lung cancer who had a complete response to radiotherapy plus ipilimumab.

The V call is TRBV6-5, the J call TRBJ1-2; perhaps TRBD1 as D (6 bases). The V gene's germline CDR1 is MNHEY and CDR2 SVGAGI. Between the trimmed V and J ends, which lost 5 bases and 2 bases, there was a span of 9 bases. The CDR3 is made up of 13 amino acids. The CDR3 here is CASSTQGNYGYTF. The CDR3, as DNA: TGTGCCAGCAGTACCCAGGGGAACTATGGCTACACCTTC.

The chain uses TRBV19 and TRBJ2-3; 7 bases align to TRBD2. After removal of 5 bases from V and 3 bases from J, the junction contained 11 bases not matched to a gene. CDR3 length equals 16 residues. The germline CDR1 and CDR2 sequences are LNHDA and SQIVND (reference sequence). The CDR3 bases are TGTGCCAGTAGTCCCGCCCCGCGGGGGATTACAGATACGCAGTATTTT. Amino acids: CASSPAPRGITDTQYF.

The V gene is TRBV6-5, the J gene TRBJ1-4, with no clear D. V lost 5 bases, J lost 3 bases, and 10 bases lay in between. The CDR3 sequence is 14 residues long. Germline V CDR1 and CDR2: MNHEY, SVGAGI. In DNA, the CDR3 is TGTGCCAGCAGTCCCTGGGGTTCTAATGAAAAACTGTTTTTT. It specifies CASSPWGSNEKLFF.

CDR3 sequence (DNA): TGTGCCAGCAGTCCCGACAGGGGCAATCAGCCCCAGCATTTT. The encoded protein is CASSPDRGNQPQHF. The genes are TRBV2 and TRBJ1-5; 7 nucleotides agree with TRBD1. Germline-derived CDR1 and CDR2 are SNHLY and FYNNEI. Trimming cost V 5 bases and J 2 bases; bases outside gene matches: 3. The CDR3 covers 14 residues.

The genes are TRBV6-1 and TRBJ2-1; the D call may be TRBD1 or TRBD2 (5 bases each). Trimming shortened V by 4 bases and J by 6 bases, and 16 bases separated the two germline ends. Germline CDR1 and CDR2: MNHNS and SASEGT. The CDR3 consists of 15 residues. The CDR3: CASSVRDGAPNEQFF. The CDR3 DNA reads TGTGCCAGCAGTGTTCGGGACGGGGCCCCCAATGAGCAGTTCTTC.

This chain connects TRBV28 to TRBJ1-3; no clear D. This CDR3 spans 14 amino acids. The V gene's germline CDR1 is MDHEN and CDR2 SYDVKM. The V and J ends lost 3 bases and 0 bases respectively, with 6 bases between them. CDR3 protein: CASSFYSSGNTIYF. The DNA for the CDR3 is TGTGCCAGCAGTTTTTACAGCTCTGGAAACACCATATATTTT.

The CDR3 spells CASSFRTETYEQYF. CDR3 nucleotide sequence: TGTGCCAGCAGCTTCCGGACGGAGACCTACGAGCAGTACTTC. The rearrangement uses TRBV7-2 and TRBJ2-7; D is uncertain. This CDR3 has 14 residues. V lost 3 bases and J lost 2, with 11 bases in between. Germline loops: CDR1 SGHTA, CDR2 FQGNSA.

The V and J genes are TRBV29-1 and TRBJ1-3; D is undetermined. The CDR3 runs to 15 residues. CDR1 is SQVTM, CDR2 ANQGSEA, per germline. The V end lost 5 bases, the J end lost 0 bases, and 14 bases lay between the germline ends. The CDR3 here is CSVLIRLSSGNTIYF. CDR3 sequence (DNA): TGCAGCGTTTTAATCCGGCTGTCCTCTGGAAACACCATATATTTT.

Notes on this clone: An end of the junction differs from the germline gene, which may be a read error. In DNA form, the CDR3 reads TGTGCTAGCAGCCCCGGACTAGCGGGAGTAAGTGAGCAGTTCTTC. Its protein is CASSPGLAGVSEQFF. This sequence joins TRBV7-7 and TRBJ2-1; 13 bases fit TRBD2. The germline gives CDR1 SSHAT, CDR2 FNYEAQ (reference sequence). The CDR3 consists of 15 residues.

The chain recombines TRBV10-3 with TRBJ2-7; D is ambiguous. Germline CDR1 ENHRY, CDR2 SYGVKD. This CDR3 comprises 15 residues. The V end was cut by 0 bases, the J end by 3 bases, with 12 bases between. The CDR3: CAISESGLMGYEQYV. CDR3 coding DNA: TGTGCCATCAGTGAGTCTGGGCTAATGGGCTACGAGCAGTACGTC.

This chain links TRBV30 with TRBJ2-5; the match to TRBD1 covers 8 bases. The V segment lost 2 bases and the J segment 5 bases; nucleotides outside the gene matches: 1. CDR1 is GTSNPN and CDR2 is SVGIG in the germline V gene (reference sequence). The CDR3 is made up of 12 amino acids. CDR3: CAWSTGGETQYF. CDR3 sequence (DNA): TGTGCCTGGAGTACAGGGGGGGAGACCCAGTACTTC.

This clone was picked up a small number of times. This chain connects TRBV19 to TRBJ1-5, with 8 bases that match TRBD1. Trimming at V came to 3 bases and at J to 7 bases, leaving 5 bases not matched to a gene. The CDR3 totals 14 residues. Germline V gene lookup returns CDR1 LNHDA and CDR2 SQIVND (reference sequence). This CDR3 reads CASSISGGGQPQHF. The CDR3 coding sequence is TGTGCCAGTAGTATCTCAGGGGGCGGACAGCCCCAGCATTTT.

The chain has TRBV7-2 and TRBJ2-3; TRBD2 is a possible D gene (6 bases). The germline V gene has CDR1 SGHTA and CDR2 FQGNSA. The germline V and J ends were trimmed by 4 bases and 2 bases, with 10 bases remaining between them. This CDR3 contains 14 residues. For the CDR3, the DNA is TGTGCCAGCAGCTCTCTAGCGACCACAGATACGCAGTATTTT. Translating gives CASSSLATTDTQYF.

This clone appeared a few times. One junction end does not reproduce the germline sequence, and a read error may be involved. This chain links TRBV7-7 with TRBJ2-3, with 12 nucleotides matching TRBD2. The germline CDR1 and CDR2 sequences are SSHAT and FNYEAQ (reference sequence). The length of the CDR3 is 16 residues. The CDR3: CASSSGLAGPRDTQYF. DNA of the CDR3: TGTGCTAGCAGCTCCGGACTAGCGGGACCCCGCGATACGCAGTATTTT.

The rearrangement joins TRBV10-3 to TRBJ2-6; 10 nucleotides agree with TRBD1. V lost 11 bases and J lost 3; bases outside the gene matches: 7. This CDR3 has 15 residues. Germline V gene data show CDR1 as ENHRY and CDR2 as SYGVKD. CDR3 coding DNA: TGTGCCTCTAGACAGGGGGCGAGTGGGGCCAACGTCCTGACTTTC. Residues: CASRQGASGANVLTF.

This chain uses TRBV5-3 with TRBJ2-1; no firm D call. TRBV5-3 is an ORF; its function is uncertain. V was pared by 10 bases and J by 2 bases, with 13 bases between. CDR3 size: 13 residues. CDR3 nucleotides: TGTGCCCCCGGGCAGTTTCCCTACAATGAGCAGTTCTTC. Encoded protein: CAPGQFPYNEQFF.

This clone has just a few counts. This chain links TRBV6-1 with TRBJ1-1; possible D gene TRBD1, 5 bases. Germline CDR1 is MNHNS and CDR2 is SASEGT. CDR3 length equals 14 residues. V lost 5 bases and J 4 bases, leaving 14 bases between the germline ends. The CDR3 DNA reads as TGTGCCAGCAGTCCAAGACCCGGGACCACTGAAGCTTTCTTT. Protein: CASSPRPGTTEAFF.

This clone was observed once. V gene TRBV27 combines with J gene TRBJ1-2; 9 nucleotides align to TRBD1. This CDR3 is 14 amino acids long. V was clipped by 8 bases and J by 8 bases; unmatched bases: 12. Looked up from germline, CDR1 is MNHEY and CDR2 is SMNVEV (reference sequence). CDR3 residues: CASRWDREAGGYTF. The DNA for the CDR3 is TGTGCCAGCCGATGGGACAGGGAGGCCGGGGGCTACACCTTC.

The chain couples TRBV7-2 to TRBJ2-1; 10 nucleotides line up with TRBD1. The V gene end was trimmed by 5 bases and the J gene end by 0 bases; junction bases not matched to a gene: 4. Germline CDR1 SGHTA, CDR2 FQGNSA. This CDR3 comprises 16 residues. The CDR3 spells CASSTWTGGSYNEQFF. DNA for the CDR3: TGTGCCAGCAGCACATGGACAGGGGGCTCCTACAATGAGCAGTTCTTC.

V usage is TRBV14 and J usage is TRBJ2-5; possibly TRBD1 or TRBD2 for D (6 bases each). Germline CDR1 and CDR2: SGHDN and FVKESK. This CDR3 region has 16 residues. Trimming pared 0 bases from V and 2 bases from J, leaving 13 bases between. The CDR3 DNA reads TGTGCCAGCAGCCAAGAAGGGGGGAGAAGGCAAGAGACCCAGTACTTC. Protein: CASSQEGGRRQETQYF.

The gene calls are TRBV5-1 and TRBJ2-3, with no clear D. Per germline, CDR1 SGHRS and CDR2 YFSETQ. Trimming removed 3 bases from V and 5 bases from J, with 16 bases in between. CDR3 length: 15 residues. The CDR3 spells CASSSGSSVGDTQYF. The CDR3 DNA is TGCGCCAGCAGCTCAGGATCGTCTGTGGGAGATACGCAGTATTTT.

This chain connects TRBV7-6 to TRBJ2-7; D remains ambiguous. Germline-derived CDR1 and CDR2 are SGHVS and FNYEAQ. V shed 5 bases and J shed 3 bases, with 11 bases lying between them. The CDR3 length is 13 residues. The CDR3 spells CASSPRQSYEQYF. The DNA of the CDR3 is TGTGCCAGCAGCCCCCGTCAAAGCTACGAGCAGTACTTC.

The count of this clone is one. V usage is TRBV7-8 and J usage is TRBJ1-2, with 7 nucleotides matching TRBD1. The CDR3 extends over 16 amino acids. Germline values: CDR1 SGHVS, CDR2 FQNEAQ. V was pared by 4 bases and J by 3 bases, with 11 bases of the junction left unmatched. CDR3 sequence reads: CASSSAGTDLDYGYTF. In DNA, the CDR3 is TGTGCCAGCAGCTCCGCGGGGACAGATCTGGACTATGGCTACACCTTC. The whole variable domain, remainder taken from reference TRBV7-8 and TRBJ1-2, is GAGVSQSPRYKVAKRGQDVALRCDPISGHVSLFWYQQALGQGPEFLTYFQNEAQLDKSGLPSDRFFAERPEGSVSTLKIQRTQQEDSAVYLCASSSAGTDLDYGYTFGSGTRLTVV.

The gene calls are TRBV7-2 and TRBJ2-2, with 11 bases aligning to TRBD2. Trimming removed 4 bases from V and 5 bases from J; junction bases left unmatched: 9. The germline CDR1 and CDR2 sequences are SGHTA and FQGNSA. CDR3 length: 17 residues. This CDR3 reads CASSSKLGLAGTGELFF. The DNA for the CDR3 is TGTGCCAGCAGCTCAAAGCTAGGACTAGCGGGTACCGGGGAGCTGTTTTTT.

V and J are TRBV7-9 and TRBJ2-5; weak D call: TRBD1 (6 bases). The germline V gene encodes CDR1 SEHNR and CDR2 FQNEAQ (reference sequence). V shed 1 base and J shed 1 base, with 16 bases lying between them. This CDR3 has 17 amino acids. In nucleotides, the CDR3 is TGTGCCAGCAGCTTAGAAGGGGGAAGAGGGCTCCAAGAGACCCAGTACTTC. Protein sequence: CASSLEGGRGLQETQYF.

V and J are TRBV11-2 and TRBJ1-6; 7 nucleotides match TRBD1. The CDR3 totals 15 residues. From germline, CDR1 is SGHAT and CDR2 FQNNGV. V was pared by 5 bases and J by 9 bases, with 10 bases of the junction left unmatched. CDR3 nucleotide sequence: TGTGCCAGCAGCCTGGAAAGGGACAGCGGTTCACCCCTCCACTTT. Translation: CASSLERDSGSPLHF. The full variable domain, rest sourced from reference TRBV11-2 and TRBJ1-6, is EAGVAQSPRYKIIEKRQSVAFWCNPISGHATLYWYQQILGQGPKLLIQFQNNGVVDDSQLPKDRFSAERLKGVDSTLKIQPAKLEDSAVYLCASSLERDSGSPLHFGNGTRLTVT.

V and J are TRBV28 and TRBJ2-1, with D maybe TRBD1 (5 bases). Per germline, CDR1 MDHEN and CDR2 SYDVKM. V was cut by 2 bases and J by 4 bases, with 15 bases left in between. CDR3 length equals 16 residues. CDR3 sequence: CASSLPYRLTYNEQFF. The CDR3 DNA reads TGTGCCAGCAGTTTACCGTACAGGTTAACGTACAATGAGCAGTTCTTC.